Shown below are 2 T cell receptor beta chains from a single sample sequenced in a study of identical twins. TCRdb recomputed calls from the 5' RACE reads with MiXCR, one row per CDR3 protein. The sample holds approximately 250,000 distinct CDR3 sequences, over 5.5% seen once. This same sample was also taken into another study, of T cells expressing NK-cell markers.

The sequenced material came from CD8+ T cells sorted from blood. These receptors came from a young woman in good health.

The table lists this clonotype with many counts. The gene calls are TRBV7-2 and TRBJ2-7, with a tentative D call TRBD1 (6 bases). Germline V lookup: CDR1 SGHTA, CDR2 FQGNSA. The CDR3 is made up of 14 amino acids. V lost 1 base and J lost 7, with 14 bases in between. CDR3 bases: TGTGCCAGCAGCTTAGGGACAGACCTTCTGGAGCAGTACTTC. Residues: CASSLGTDLLEQYF.

This clonotype was seen at least ten times. This chain joins TRBV5-1 and TRBJ1-2, with 7 bases lining up with TRBD1. CDR1 is SGHRS, CDR2 YFSETQ, per germline. Trimming cost V 3 bases and J 3 bases; bases outside gene matches: 14. CDR3 length equals 17 residues. CDR3: CASSWKENDRVDYGYTF. CDR3 in DNA: TGCGCCAGCAGCTGGAAGGAAAATGACAGGGTGGACTATGGCTACACCTTC.